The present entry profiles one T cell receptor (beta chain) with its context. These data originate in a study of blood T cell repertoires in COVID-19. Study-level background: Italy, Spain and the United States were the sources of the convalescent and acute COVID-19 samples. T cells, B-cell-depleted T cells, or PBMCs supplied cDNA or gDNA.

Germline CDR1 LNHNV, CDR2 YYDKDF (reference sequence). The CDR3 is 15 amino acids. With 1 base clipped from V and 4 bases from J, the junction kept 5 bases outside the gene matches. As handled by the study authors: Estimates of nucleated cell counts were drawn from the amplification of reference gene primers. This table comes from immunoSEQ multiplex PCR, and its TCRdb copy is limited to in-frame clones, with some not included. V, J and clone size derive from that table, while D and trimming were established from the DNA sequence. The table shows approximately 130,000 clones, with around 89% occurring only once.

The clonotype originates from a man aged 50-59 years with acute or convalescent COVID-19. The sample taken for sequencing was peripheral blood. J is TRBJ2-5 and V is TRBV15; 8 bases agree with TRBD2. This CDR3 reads CATSRVTGGPETQYF. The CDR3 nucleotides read TGTGCCACCAGCAGAGTAACGGGAGGGCCAGAGACCCAGTACTTC.